This T cell receptor (beta chain) was identified during a study of T-cell memory formation after mild COVID-19. TCRdb re-derived calls from the 5' RACE reads in MiXCR, one entry per CDR3 protein. The sample yields a few hundred thousand distinct CDR3 sequences, about 16% seen once. The CDR3 length is 15 residues. The V gene end was trimmed by 1 base and the J gene end by 6 bases; junction bases not matched to a gene: 7. Germline V gives CDR1 DFQATT, CDR2 SNEGSKA (reference sequence). This clonotype was found many times. Its antigen is undetermined. Study conclusions and caveats: Day 37-peaking second-wave clones had unconfirmed SARS-CoV-2 specificity. Of the contracting clones, CD4+ ones lay mainly in CM and EM, and CD8+ ones in EMRA.

Sequenced material: PBMCs or a T cell subset sorted from them (not recorded which). The chain joins TRBV20-1 to TRBJ2-1; 9 nucleotides align to TRBD2. The clonotype comes from a man younger than 35 who had mild COVID-19 (a few samples of this study predate the infection). Cell type and time point are not known. In nucleotides, the CDR3 is TGCAGTGCTAGAGCCCTAGCGGGGTTCCCCAATGAGCAGTTCTTC. Protein sequence: CSARALAGFPNEQFF.